This TCR beta chain appears in the sequencing data of a study of OX40 agonist ivuxolimab in advanced cancers. Study-level information: Averaging roughly 60 years in age, with a range of roughly 23 to 80, the cohort was approximately 84% male.

V dropped 4 bases and J dropped 5; count of bases not matched to a gene: 14. Germline lookup yields CDR1 SGHDT and CDR2 YYEEEE. The CDR3 runs 17 residues. Measured with immunoSEQ multiplex PCR; TCRdb has only the in-frame clones, and not every one. The data show more than 65,000 clones, around 91% seen once. The source of this sequence is an adult with an advanced solid tumor such as melanoma, head and neck, liver or kidney cancer. The source material was CD4+ or CD8+ T cells sorted from blood, sampled in a trial of the OX40 agonist ivuxolimab. The chain couples TRBV5-6 to TRBJ2-7; 11 positions match TRBD2. The CDR3 nucleotides are TGTGCCAGCAGCGACACTAGCGGGAGAAAGGGGGTCGACGAGCAGTACTTC. Protein sequence: CASSDTSGRKGVDEQYF.